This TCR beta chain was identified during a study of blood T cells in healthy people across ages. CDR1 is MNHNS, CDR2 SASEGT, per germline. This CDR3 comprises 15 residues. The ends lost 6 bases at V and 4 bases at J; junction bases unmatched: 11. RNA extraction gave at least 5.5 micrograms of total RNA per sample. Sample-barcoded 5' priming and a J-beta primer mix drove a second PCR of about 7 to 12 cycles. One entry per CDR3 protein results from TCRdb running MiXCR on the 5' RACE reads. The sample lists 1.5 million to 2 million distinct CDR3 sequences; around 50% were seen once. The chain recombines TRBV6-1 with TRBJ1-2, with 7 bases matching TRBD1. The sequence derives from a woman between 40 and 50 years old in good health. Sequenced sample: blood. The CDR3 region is CASRPSTTGIYGYTF. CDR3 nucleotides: TGTGCCAGCAGACCTTCAACGACAGGGATCTATGGCTACACCTTC.